This T cell receptor beta chain was found in a study of cytomegalovirus exposure and HLA in healthy donors. Notes on the study in general: A later examination showed that TCR association rates differed by HLA locus, with DRB1 most and HLA-C fewest. V segments that were indistinguishable, TRBV6-2 and TRBV6-3 among them, were omitted from analysis. Analysis was performed later, and it showed HLA-associated TCR beta chains to be more clonally expanded than equally common others.

This CDR3 is built from 14 residues. V lost 0 bases and J 5 bases, leaving 7 bases between the germline ends. The V gene's germline CDR1 is PRHDT and CDR2 FYEKMQ (reference sequence). To note about this clone: Its specificity is unknown.

13 Jbeta primers and 60 Vbeta primers were used for the PCR. Profiling relied on immunoSEQ multiplex PCR, and the TCRdb table lists in-frame clones only, not all of them. The sample carries 150,000 to 200,000 clones, more than 70% recorded once. This chain uses TRBV13 with TRBJ1-4; tentatively, D is TRBD1 (5 bases). The clonotype comes from a woman between 35 and 50 years old in good health and CMV-seronegative. The material sequenced was PBMCs. The CDR3 loop is CASSLGDKNEKLFF. CDR3 coding DNA: TGTGCCAGCAGCTTAGGGGACAAAAATGAAAAACTGTTTTTT.